This TCR beta chain derives from a study of T cells in Graves' hyperthyroidism and ophthalmopathy (dated by TCRdb to the late 2010s). For context, the study as a whole: Peripheral blood samples were taken at the time of initial diagnosis, prior to any treatment. According to the paper, TCR Vbeta CDR3 sequencing was carried out on approximately 140 peripheral blood samples, which came from 40 to 45 ophthalmopathy, some 73 hyperthyroidism and roughly 17 progressor patients. Once sampling was done, hyperthyroidism patients were given methimazole at a starting dose of 30 mg daily, whereas ophthalmopathy patients were given high-dose intravenous methylprednisolone. A discovery cohort of roughly 100 patients, fewer than 50 with Graves' ophthalmopathy and roughly 59 with stable Graves' hyperthyroidism, was used to find distinguishing TCR V-J signatures. The study also compared thyroid tissue and blood T-cell repertoires from about six Graves' hyperthyroidism patients. For training and testing, the 80 to 100 patients in the discovery cohort were randomly divided in a 7:3 ratio. Prospective prediction of ophthalmopathy was tested in an independent validation cohort consisting of some 19 hyperthyroidism patients and approximately 16 patients who later progressed to ophthalmopathy.

Hyperthyroidism patients were newly diagnosed, had a disease duration of under 2 months, and were aged 18 to 65 years. Exclusion was applied to patients with uncontrolled infections, other autoimmune diseases, pregnancy or lactation. Clinical symptoms, serum thyroxine and TRAb, thyroid ultrasound, and orbital computed tomography formed the basis for the diagnoses. Blood from progressor patients was drawn when they were first diagnosed with hyperthyroidism, before any ophthalmopathy symptoms appeared. PBMCs were isolated from more than 8 ml of fresh peripheral blood by Ficoll-Paque density gradient centrifugation. Progressor patients were first diagnosed with Graves' hyperthyroidism and then developed ophthalmopathy during follow-up. Trizol reagent was used to extract total RNA, and RNA quality was then checked on an Agilent 2100 Bioanalyzer. TCR beta CDR3 regions were amplified from RNA transcripts. The first round of RT-PCR for the TCR CDR3 was performed with the HTBI primer set and the Qiagen OneStep RT-PCR kit. Libraries were constructed in a second round of multiplex PCR, after which size selection and purification were performed. Paired-end sequencing of the libraries was performed with 100 bp reads on an Illumina HiSeq2000. The paper's data handling went like this. Raw data were processed with SOAPnuke, discarding reads with adapters, uncalled bases, mean Phred below 15, or no exact constant-primer or identifier match. High-quality paired reads were merged using COPE v1.2.5, and each unique nucleotide sequence was defined as a clonotype. MiTCR v1.1 was used to align clonotypes to the IMGT TRBV, TRBD and TRBJ reference segments. Only V-J combinations with frequency above 0.0001, covering about 99% of repertoires, were analysed. A TCS score was defined as the ratio of F50 (clonal expansion) to E x V (chaos), with BLOSUM62-based TCRdist applied between CDR3 peptides within each V-J. Welch's t-statistics and random forest reduced just over 500 V-J features to some 14, which were used in a naive Bayes classifier (R e1071). TCRdb reworked the public reads: Q25 trimming with fastp, MiXCR clone assembly, productive beta chains retained. Each entry merges the rows of one CDR3 protein and shows their most common DNA and genes. These V and J calls are TCRdb output, not the study's own analysis. The table for this sample lists about 260,000 distinct CDR3 sequences; less than 30% of them were counted only once. In total, the top ten clones hold about 30% of the sample.

This clonotype turned up a few times. What antigen it recognizes has not been identified. Base qualities are not provided; no much larger clone lies one nucleotide away. General findings and caveats noted by the study authors: Sample size was not statistically predetermined, and investigators were not blinded to group allocation. In validation, progression to ophthalmopathy was predicted by the model with roughly 69% sensitivity and around 75% specificity, a median of about 6 months before onset. Ophthalmopathy was separated from stable hyperthyroidism by a 13 V-J signature model, with around 90% sensitivity and 81% to 82% specificity obtained in cross-validation and 80%/75% obtained in testing. Most expanded thyroid clonotypes (frequency above 0.001) were also found in blood, which suggests that blood repertoires may mirror thyroid immune responses.

Material for sequencing was blood. The sequence came from a man aged 35-49 years with Graves' hyperthyroidism that later progressed to Graves' ophthalmopathy.

The CDR3 region: CASRPQGHYEQYF. The DNA reads TGTGCCAGCAGACCTCAGGGACACTACGAGCAGTACTTC. The chain joins TRBV28 to TRBJ2-7; TRBD1 might be the D gene, on 6 matching bases. CDR1 and CDR2 were assigned from the germline V gene as MDHEN and SYDVKM. Trimming takes 6 bases from V and 3 bases from J, and the germline ends sit 12 bases apart. The CDR3 numbers 13 residues from cysteine through phenylalanine. The sequence is cut down to CDR3 DNA, 39 bases in frame from base 1.